One T cell receptor beta chain is described in this entry. The target antigen is unknown. The data are from a study of shared clonotypes between healthy human individuals. Data came from immunoSEQ multiplex PCR; TCRdb stores just in-frame clones and leaves some out. Among around 450,000 clones, more than 75% were seen once, and the ten largest hold about 13%. Trimming took 4 bases from V and 3 from J; bases not matched to a gene: 7. The CDR3 loop spans 15 amino acids. Germline CDR1 is SNHLY and CDR2 is FYNNEI. Study-wide results and limits: With few donors, the genetic and exposure-history diversity represented was limited.

V usage is TRBV2 and J usage is TRBJ2-3, with 7 bases that match TRBD2. This clonotype was sampled from a woman aged 40 to 50 in good health. Some clones in this sample may be carry-over from other donors' samples. Sequenced material: PBMCs. Here the CDR3 reads CASSVLASGTDTQYF. Here the CDR3 DNA reads TGTGCCAGCAGTGTCTTGGCTAGCGGAACAGATACGCAGTATTTT.